The source of this T cell receptor (beta chain) is a study of cytomegalovirus exposure and HLA in healthy donors. In germline, CDR1 is SGHRS, CDR2 YFSETQ. There are 16 residues in the CDR3. The V and J ends lost 0 bases and 2 bases, in that order; junction bases with no gene match: 5. A multiplex PCR was run with 60 Vbeta primers and 13 Jbeta primers. Method: immunoSEQ multiplex PCR; TCRdb's copy keeps in-frame clones and lacks some. The table lists approximately 180,000 clones, about four fifths of them singletons. Sequencing was performed on PBMCs. The genes are TRBV5-1 and TRBJ2-5; TRBD1 matches 9 bases. The clonotype was recovered from a woman in her late teens or twenties in good health and CMV-seronegative. As DNA, the CDR3 is TGCGCCAGCAGCTTGGAGGGACAGGGAGTACAAGAGACCCAGTACTTC. Amino acid sequence: CASSLEGQGVQETQYF.